One TCR beta chain is described in this entry. This may arise from a read error, as a much more abundant clone is one base away. The CDR3 sequence is 18 residues long. The germline gives CDR1 KGHDR, CDR2 SFDVKD. The V end was cut by 1 base, the J end by 3 bases, with 18 bases between. The data were obtained in a study of immune heterogeneity within non-small cell lung tumors. Each sample used 600 ng of genomic DNA from bulk tumor tissue. Several biopsies were collected from each primary tumor during surgery. They were spaced as far apart as possible within the tumor mass. Enrolled patients presented with newly diagnosed, previously untreated non-small cell lung cancer and underwent curative surgery. TCR beta CDR3 regions came from multiplex PCR with 32 forward V and 13 reverse J primers. TCRdb reanalysed the multiplex PCR reads using MiXCR and keeps one entry per CDR3 protein. The table has roughly 15,000 distinct CDR3 sequences, 25% to 35% seen once.

The sequenced sample was lung tumor tissue. V usage is TRBV24-1 and J usage is TRBJ2-1, with D uncertain. This clonotype was sampled from a man in his forties or fifties with non-small cell lung cancer. The CDR3 DNA follows: TGTGCCACCAGTGATTTAGAGTTCGGTTGGGCGTACTACAATGAGCAGTTCTTC. This codes for CATSDLEFGWAYYNEQFF.